A selection of T cell receptor beta chains follows, all from one sample in a study of CD8 T cell repertoires and HIV-1 epitope variants. Clones were read by immunoSEQ multiplex PCR, and TCRdb kept only the in-frame ones, dropping some. The table lists 4,500 to 6,000 clones, about 65% of them singletons. Their cognate antigens are unknown. Sequenced input: cultured CD8+ T cells derived from PBMCs. These receptors came from a male donor with HIV. Each CDR3 is given with its conserved first and last residue. Each record gives: V gene, D gene, clone size, J gene, CDR3 DNA, CDR3 protein. A D gene is named only where the DNA matches it firmly. The size entry is marked missing in some rows and otherwise reads once, few, many or a size class.

TRBV10-3	TRBD1	NA	TRBJ2-2	TGTGCCATCAGTGAACTAACCGGGACAGGGAATACCGGGGAGCTGTTTTTT	CAISELTGTGNTGELFF
TRBV11-3	NA	NA	TRBJ2-7	TGTGCCAGCAGCCCTGGGGGGATCTCCTACGAGCAGTACTTC	CASSPGGISYEQYF
TRBV14	TRBD1	NA	TRBJ2-1	TGTGCCAGCAGCCAAAACAGGGGCCTACGCAACAATGAGCAGTTCTTC	CASSQNRGLRNNEQFF
TRBV7-1	TRBD1	NA	TRBJ2-7	TGTGCCAGCAGCTTGGGACAGTACCTTCGTGAGCAGTACTTC	CASSLGQYLREQYF
TRBV7-8	TRBD1	NA	TRBJ2-3	TGTGCCAGCAGCCCGCAGACAGGGGTACGCACAGATACGCAGTATTTT	CASSPQTGVRTDTQYF
TRBV9	NA	NA	TRBJ2-7	TGTGCCAGCAGCGTAGCCCCACGGGACCCACGGGGGCAGTACTTC	CASSVAPRDPRGQYF
TRBV5-6	NA	NA	TRBJ2-3	TGTGCCAGCAGCTTGAGCACAGATACGCAGTATTTT	CASSLSTDTQYF
TRBV5-3	TRBD1	NA	TRBJ2-7	TGTGCCAGAAGGGGTAATGGGACAGGGGGCTTGGGCCCCTACGAGCAGTACTTC	CARRGNGTGGLGPYEQYF
TRBV5-1	NA	NA	TRBJ2-5	TGCGCCAGCAGCTTGGGGGCTAGCGAACAAGAGACCCAGTACTTC	CASSLGASEQETQYF
TRBV20-1	NA	NA	TRBJ1-1	TGCAGTGCTAGAGCAGGGTATGGAGCTTTCTTT	CSARAGYGAFF
TRBV7-9	NA	NA	TRBJ1-2	TGTGCCAGCAGCTTAGGGGATCGTGGCCTGCTGACTCGCTACACCTTC	CASSLGDRGLLTRYTF
TRBV27	NA	few	TRBJ2-7	TGTGCCAGCAGTCCCGCCCGAACCTACGAGCAGTACTTC	CASSPARTYEQYF
TRBV13	TRBD1	NA	TRBJ2-7	TGTGCCAGCAGCCACGGACAGGGGGCCTACGAGCAGTACTTC	CASSHGQGAYEQYF
TRBV19	NA	few	TRBJ1-2	TGTGCCAGTCGGGGTCTAGCGGCCTCTAACTATGGCTACACCTTC	CASRGLAASNYGYTF
TRBV4-1	NA	few	TRBJ1-1	TGCGCCAGCAGCCAAGGGACAGCCGAAGCTTTCTTT	CASSQGTAEAFF
TRBV2	NA	NA	TRBJ1-5	TGTGCCAGCACCCGGGATGAGGGTAGGTACAATCAGCCCCAGCATTTT	CASTRDEGRYNQPQHF
TRBV5-6	TRBD2	NA	TRBJ2-2	TGTGCCAGCACCCCCCTGGGAGGGCCCGTCACCGGGGAGCTGTTTTTT	CASTPLGGPVTGELFF
TRBV15	NA	medium-sized	TRBJ2-5	TGTGCCACCAGCAGAGATCGGAGAGAGACCCAGTACTTC	CATSRDRRETQYF
TRBV4-3	NA	NA	TRBJ1-1	TGCGCCAGCAGCCAAGGAGTATTAGGTGGGAGGACTGAAGCTTTCTTT	CASSQGVLGGRTEAFF
TRBV7-9	TRBD1	NA	TRBJ2-7	TGTGCCAGCAGCTTCCCGAGGGGGCCGGTCGACGAGCAGTACTTC	CASSFPRGPVDEQYF
TRBV5-4	NA	NA	TRBJ1-5	TGTGCCAGCAGCTCGACAGAAGATAGCAATCAGCCCCAGCATTTT	CASSSTEDSNQPQHF
TRBV5-4	NA	NA	TRBJ2-5	TGTGCCAGCAGCGGGGCGCGGGAGACCCAGTACTTC	CASSGARETQYF
TRBV6-1	NA	NA	TRBJ1-1	TGTGCCAGCAGTGAAGTTGGAGGGGATATCGCTGAAGCTTTCTTT	CASSEVGGDIAEAFF
TRBV7-9	TRBD1	few	TRBJ2-7	TGTGCCAGCAGCTTAGTCCCCGGGACAGGAGGCTACGAGCAGTACTTC	CASSLVPGTGGYEQYF
TRBV7-8	NA	NA	TRBJ1-1	TGTGCCAGCAGCTTAGGCCCGTCGGATGAAGCTTTCTTT	CASSLGPSDEAFF
TRBV30	NA	NA	TRBJ2-7	TGTGCCGGGGACCTCACAGGGTCCGAGCAGTACTTC	CAGDLTGSEQYF
TRBV7-9	NA	few	TRBJ2-7	TGTGCCAGCAGCTTCACCGGGACGGGAGCCTACGAGCAGTACTTC	CASSFTGTGAYEQYF
TRBV13	NA	NA	TRBJ1-2	TGTGCCAGCAGCTTAGGGGGGTTCGGCTTAGGGGTGGATGGCTACACCTTC	CASSLGGFGLGVDGYTF
TRBV28	NA	NA	TRBJ2-1	TGTGCCAGCAGTTTGGGGTTAAATGAGCAGTTCTTC	CASSLGLNEQFF
TRBV30	TRBD1	NA	TRBJ1-4	TGTGCCTGGAGCGGGACAGGTTTTAATGAAAAACTGTTTTTT	CAWSGTGFNEKLFF
TRBV2	NA	NA	TRBJ2-7	TGTGCCAGCAGTTCAGATGTCTCGGCCTACGAGCAGTACTTC	CASSSDVSAYEQYF
TRBV5-1	NA	NA	TRBJ2-2	TGCGCCGCGGGCCCCCTCTCTGGCCTAGAGACCGGGGAGCTGTTTTTT	CAAGPLSGLETGELFF
TRBV6-6	NA	NA	TRBJ2-5	TGTGCCAGCAGTTTCCCCCCGCGGGGCCCAGGGGAGACCCAGTACTTC	CASSFPPRGPGETQYF
TRBV5-4	NA	NA	TRBJ1-2	TGTGCCAGCAGCCCGCCCGGGCAGGCCCTATTTAACTATGGCTACACCTTC	CASSPPGQALFNYGYTF
TRBV28	NA	NA	TRBJ2-3	TGTGCCAGCAGCGCAGGGTTCGGAGATACGCAGTATTTT	CASSAGFGDTQYF
TRBV6-5	NA	NA	TRBJ2-5	TGTGCCAGCAGTTACGCTCGGTGGCAGGCCGAAGAGCCCCAGTACTTC	CASSYARWQAEEPQYF
TRBV9	TRBD1	NA	TRBJ1-1	TGTGCCAGCAGCGTAGGGGCAGGGGGCCTCAACACTGAAGCTTTCTTT	CASSVGAGGLNTEAFF
TRBV7-9	NA	once	TRBJ2-3	TGTGCCAGCAGCACGTGGACGGGGGCGTGGGCAGATACGCAGTATTTT	CASSTWTGAWADTQYF
TRBV11-2	NA	few	TRBJ1-2	TGTGCCAGCAGCCCCCCAGGGGAGGTATATGGCTACACCTTC	CASSPPGEVYGYTF